What follows is one TCR beta chain and its context. Its antigen remains unknown. The germline gives CDR1 SGHRS, CDR2 YFSETQ. Trimming took 3 bases from V and 3 from J, leaving 16 bases between them. The CDR3 is 16 residues long. The record originates from a study of blood T cells in healthy people across ages. Overall study findings and caveats: Across samples, TCR beta diversity tracked strongly with naive T cell percentage.

Primers used in a second PCR of about 6 to 11 cycles were a sample-barcoded 5' primer and a J-beta primer mix. TCRdb analysed the 5' RACE reads with MiXCR anew, one entry per CDR3 protein. This sample has more than 1,000,000 distinct CDR3 sequences; 20% to 25% occur once, and the top ten carry around 0.75%. These data were also reused for a study on T cells of mothers and their children.

The clonotype originates from a girl aged 2-10 years in good health. The gene calls are TRBV5-1 and TRBJ2-4, with D perhaps being TRBD1 or TRBD2 (6 bases each). The sequenced sample was blood. The CDR3 loop reads CASSSGGPERKNIQYF. As DNA, the CDR3 is TGCGCCAGCAGCTCCGGGGGCCCGGAACGCAAAAACATTCAGTACTTC.